One and the same sample provided the 5 T cell receptor beta chains below, sequenced in a study of metastatic and nonmetastatic thyroid tumors. Patients had received no treatment of any kind before thyroid surgery. TCRdb re-called the PCR reads with MiXCR. The sample lists about 18,000 clones; about 33% were seen once. The sample taken for sequencing was tumor tissue. The receptor source for this set is a female donor with papillary thyroid cancer or a benign thyroid nodule (not recorded which). Some clones in this sample may be carry-over from other donors' samples.

This chain joins TRBV9 and TRBJ1-1, with D possibly TRBD1 on 5 matching bases. Deletions cut 2 bases from V and 1 base from J, with 9 bases between. This CDR3 has 14 residues. Germline CDR1 reads SGDLS; CDR2 reads YYNGEE. The CDR3: CASSVRVQNTEAFF. CDR3 DNA: TGTGCCAGCAGCGTCAGGGTTCAGAACACTGAAGCTTTCTTT.

This chain joins TRBV6-5 and TRBJ2-7, with 15 nucleotides matching TRBD2. The CDR3 contains 16 residues. Looked up from germline, CDR1 is MNHEY and CDR2 is SVGAGI. V lost 3 bases and J lost 7; bases outside the gene matches: 7. CDR3 sequence reads: CASSYGGLAGGEEQYF. In DNA, the CDR3 is TGTGCCAGCAGTTATGGGGGACTAGCGGGAGGTGAAGAGCAGTACTTC.

This clone was seen more than once but under ten times. The chain carries TRBV6-1 and TRBJ2-2, with D perhaps TRBD2 (5 bases). Germline CDR1 is MNHNS and CDR2 is SASEGT. The ends were cut back, 4 bases at V and 8 bases at J, with 8 bases in the middle. The CDR3 is 12 amino acids. CDR3 in DNA: TGTGCCAGCAGTGGGACTGTGGGGGAGCTGTTTTTT. This encodes CASSGTVGELFF.

This sequence joins TRBV30 and TRBJ1-3; D is unclear. Looked up from germline, CDR1 is GTSNPN and CDR2 is SVGIG (reference sequence). This CDR3 spans 12 amino acids. Trimming left V 0 bases short and J 4 bases short, with 4 bases between. CDR3 region: CAWSVRGNTIYF. The CDR3 region has the DNA TGTGCCTGGAGTGTACGGGGAAACACCATATATTTT.

This clone is classed as medium-sized (0.01 to 0.1%). The chain employs TRBV28 and TRBJ1-2; the D is unclear. Germline-derived CDR1 and CDR2 are MDHEN and SYDVKM. Between the trimmed V and J ends, which lost 3 bases and 2 bases, there was a span of 25 bases. The CDR3 runs to 19 residues. For the CDR3, the DNA is TGTGCCAGCAGTTTTATTTCGTGGAGGTCCGGCGCGGGCAACTATGGCTACACCTTC. Amino acid sequence: CASSFISWRSGAGNYGYTF.